Below are 27 T cell receptor beta chains sequenced from a single sample in a study of blood T cells in healthy people across ages. Alongside a J-beta primer mix, a sample-barcoded 5' primer served in a second PCR lasting roughly 6 to 11 cycles. From the 5' RACE reads, TCRdb called clonotypes with MiXCR, one entry per CDR3 protein. This sample carries more than 900,000 distinct CDR3 sequences, 20% to 25% of them seen once, and the ten largest clones take around 0.7%. A further study also used this sample, focusing on T cells of mothers and their children.

Material for sequencing was blood. These receptors were obtained from a girl under 10 years old in good health.

The chain has TRBV20-1 and TRBJ2-3; TRBD2 agrees at 9 bases. CDR3 length equals 17 residues. V lost 6 bases to trimming and J lost 5 bases; unmatched junction nucleotides: 18. CDR1 and CDR2 from the germline V gene are DFQATT and SNEGSKA (reference sequence). CDR3: CSARGAGGRQSGDTQYF. DNA of the CDR3: TGCAGTGCAAGGGGAGCGGGGGGCCGACAAAGTGGAGATACGCAGTATTTT.

This clonotype was found a few times. The J gene is TRBJ2-5, the V gene TRBV28, with D maybe TRBD1 (6 bases). Matching the DNA end better, TRBJ2-7 makes the J call doubtful. In germline, CDR1 is MDHEN, CDR2 SYDVKM. CDR3 size: 15 residues. CDR3 in amino acids: CASISNNRVIYEQYF. CDR3 nucleotides: TGTGCCAGCATCTCCAATAACAGGGTAATCTACGAGCAGTACTTC.

The V gene is TRBV20-1, the J gene TRBJ2-1; the D gene is possibly TRBD2 (5 bases). V was cut by 4 bases and J by 2 bases, with 15 bases left in between. The CDR3 is 15 residues long. CDR1 is DFQATT and CDR2 is SNEGSKA in the germline V gene (reference sequence). CDR3 DNA sequence: TGCAGTGCTAAGACAAGCGGACTCCCCTACAATGAGCAGTTCTTC. Encoded protein: CSAKTSGLPYNEQFF.

This clonotype was observed a few times. The chain is built from TRBV7-8 and TRBJ2-5; TRBD1 matches 9 bases. Per germline, CDR1 SGHVS and CDR2 FQNEAQ. Unmatched junction bases numbered 9, after V lost 2 bases and J lost 5 bases. This CDR3 spans 16 amino acids. The CDR3 nucleotides are TGTGCCAGCAGCTTATCACCGGGACAGGGTACTGAGACCCAGTACTTC. This codes for CASSLSPGQGTETQYF.

In its sample, this clonotype was seen a few times. The gene calls are TRBV29-1 and TRBJ1-1; 8 bases agree with TRBD1. Germline CDR1 SQVTM, CDR2 ANQGSEA. V lost 6 bases and J lost 1; bases outside the gene matches: 10. This CDR3 region has 15 residues. The CDR3 DNA is TGCAGCGTCGTCCCCTTCAGGGGGCCGAACACTGAAGCTTTCTTT. It yields the protein CSVVPFRGPNTEAFF.

This clonotype turned up a few times. In this CDR3 the conserved last residue, phenylalanine or tryptophan, is missing, so a read error is likely. This chain connects TRBV27 to TRBJ2-4, with D uncertain. The CDR3 has 14 residues. V was trimmed by 6 bases and J by 0 bases, leaving 9 bases between them. Germline V gene data show CDR1 as MNHEY and CDR2 as SMNVEV (reference sequence). The chain's CDR3 is CASSSLLAKNIQYL. CDR3 coding DNA: TGTGCCAGCAGCTCACTGCTAGCCAAAAACATTCAGTACCTC.

This clonotype has more than one count but fewer than ten. The rearrangement links TRBV29-1 to TRBJ2-5, with D possibly TRBD1 on 6 matching bases. With the DNA end fitting TRBJ2-7 better, the J assignment may be wrong. CDR3 length: 12 amino acids. Germline loops: CDR1 SQVTM, CDR2 ANQGSEA. In nucleotides, the CDR3 is TGCAGCGTCGGGGACACCTTCTCCGAGCAGTACTTC. Translation gives CSVGDTFSEQYF.

The sample holds many counts of this clonotype. The V gene is TRBV20-1, the J gene TRBJ2-5, with D uncertain. Germline V gives CDR1 DFQATT, CDR2 SNEGSKA (reference sequence). The V and J ends lost 0 bases and 4 bases respectively, with 3 bases between them. The CDR3 totals 11 residues. CDR3 bases: TGCAGTGCTAGAGATCTAGAGACCCAGTACTTC. Translated, it gives CSARDLETQYF.

This clonotype was recorded only once. The chain carries TRBV11-3 and TRBJ2-3; D is tentatively TRBD1 or TRBD2 (5 bases each). The V end was cut by 1 base, the J end by 1 base, with 12 bases between. Germline CDR1 is SGHNT and CDR2 is YENEEA. The CDR3 consists of 16 residues. The CDR3 is CASSLAGYGGTDTQYF. CDR3 nucleotides: TGTGCCAGCAGCTTAGCAGGGTACGGGGGCACAGATACGCAGTATTTT.

The V and J genes are TRBV29-1 and TRBJ2-7; TRBD2 might be the D (6 bases). V gave up 3 bases and J gave up 2 bases, with 11 bases separating them. This CDR3 region has 13 residues. Germline CDR1 reads SQVTM; CDR2 reads ANQGSEA. CDR3 sequence reads: CSVDGGSTYEQYF. The CDR3 DNA reads as TGCAGCGTTGATGGGGGGTCAACCTACGAGCAGTACTTC.

In the case of this clonotype: It is likely a read error, because the conserved phenylalanine at the end of the CDR3 is missing. V is TRBV7-3 and J is TRBJ2-1; D gene unclear. The CDR3 is 16 amino acids. V lost 2 bases and J 1 base, leaving 12 bases between the germline ends. The germline CDR1 and CDR2 sequences are SGHTA and FQGTGA. The CDR3 spells CASSLGVIGSYNEQFL. The CDR3 DNA follows: TGTGCCAGCAGCTTAGGAGTCATCGGGTCCTACAATGAGCAGTTCCTC.

The genes are TRBV29-1 and TRBJ2-5, with 11 nucleotides matching TRBD2. CDR1 and CDR2 (germline): SQVTM, ANQGSEA. The CDR3 is 17 amino acids. The V segment lost 0 bases and the J segment 2 bases; nucleotides outside the gene matches: 8. The CDR3 sequence is CSVEEGRGLAVQETQYF. The CDR3 DNA sequence: TGCAGCGTTGAAGAAGGACGGGGACTAGCGGTTCAAGAGACCCAGTACTTC.

The table lists this clonotype with a few counts. The chain has TRBV12-3 or TRBV12-4 and TRBJ2-7; the D is unclear. The J call is doubtful: the DNA matches TRBJ2-1 better. The CDR3 covers 10 residues. In DNA form, the CDR3 reads TGTGCCAGCGGATTAAGTGAGCAGTTCTTC. Its protein product is CASGLSEQFF.

V and J are TRBV29-1 and TRBJ2-5, with TRBD2 matching 8 bases. The better agreement between TRBJ2-7 and the DNA end casts doubt on the J call. The CDR3 consists of 13 residues. CDR1 SQVTM and CDR2 ANQGSEA come from the germline V gene. DNA for the CDR3: TGCAGCGCTCAGGGCGGGGGGTCCTACGAGCAGTACTTC. It codes for CSAQGGGSYEQYF.

The chain joins TRBV20-1 to TRBJ2-5; 8 bases fit TRBD2. CDR3 length: 13 residues. V gave up 6 bases and J gave up 2 bases; unmatched junction bases: 5. The V gene's germline CDR1 is DFQATT and CDR2 SNEGSKA (reference sequence). The CDR3 sequence is CSAPGGVQETQYF. DNA for the CDR3: TGCAGTGCCCCGGGAGGGGTACAAGAGACCCAGTACTTC.

This chain joins TRBV29-1 and TRBJ2-1; 7 nucleotides align to TRBD2. The CDR3 has 14 residues. Germline assignment: CDR1 SQVTM and CDR2 ANQGSEA. J gave up 7 bases and V 3 bases, and 9 bases lay outside the gene matches. CDR3 sequence: CSVESGGGWNEQFF. As DNA, the CDR3 is TGCAGCGTTGAGTCGGGGGGAGGGTGGAATGAGCAGTTCTTC.

The rearrangement uses TRBV12-3 or TRBV12-4 and TRBJ2-7; tentatively, D is TRBD1 (7 bases). Trimming took 4 bases from V and 9 from J, leaving 22 bases between them. The CDR3 runs to 15 residues. CDR3 sequence: CASSSTRTGGVGQYF. DNA for the CDR3: TGTGCCAGCAGTTCTACCAGGACAGGAGGGGTCGGGCAGTACTTC.

This clonotype was seen a few times. The J gene is TRBJ2-5, the V gene TRBV13; 10 nucleotides match TRBD2. Per the germline V gene, CDR1 is PRHDT and CDR2 is FYEKMQ (reference sequence). The junction had 4 bases not matched to a gene; V was cut back by 7 bases and J by 2 bases. The CDR3 runs to 14 residues. The CDR3 nucleotides are TGTGCCAGCACACTAGCGGGACATCAAGAGACCCAGTACTTC. It codes for CASTLAGHQETQYF.

The DNA for the CDR3 is TGTGCCAGCAGTTGGGGGTCTTGGGGCTCCTACAATGAGCAGTTCTTC. Translation gives CASSWGSWGSYNEQFF. V gene TRBV6-5 combines with J gene TRBJ2-1; D may be TRBD1 or TRBD2 (5 bases each). The CDR3 is 16 amino acids. Germline-derived CDR1 and CDR2 are MNHEY and SVGAGI. Trimming pared 4 bases from V and 0 bases from J, leaving 13 bases between.

The V gene is TRBV13, the J gene TRBJ1-3; 9 nucleotides agree with TRBD1. This CDR3 comprises 19 residues. Germline CDR1 and CDR2: PRHDT and FYEKMQ (reference sequence). Losses at the gene ends were 7 bases for V and 4 bases for J; bases not matched to a gene: 20. The chain's CDR3 is CASKPGQGSSEFGGNTIYF. The DNA for the CDR3 is TGTGCCAGCAAACCGGGACAGGGAAGTTCGGAGTTCGGGGGAAACACCATATATTTT.

The chain recombines TRBV7-8 with TRBJ1-1; tentative D call: TRBD1 (5 bases). Per the germline V gene, CDR1 is SGHVS and CDR2 is FQNEAQ. Between the trimmed V and J ends, which lost 5 bases and 8 bases, there was a span of 18 bases. The CDR3 has 14 residues. CDR3 DNA: TGTGCCAGCAGCCTCCAATCGTCGAGGACAGAAGCTTTCTTT. Protein sequence: CASSLQSSRTEAFF.

V and J are TRBV5-1 and TRBJ2-1; 8 nucleotides match TRBD1. From germline, CDR1 is SGHRS and CDR2 YFSETQ. This CDR3 region has 13 residues. V trimming: 3 bases; J trimming: 8 bases; junction bases outside the gene matches: 4. CDR3 coding DNA: TGCGCCAGCAGCTCCCCGGGACAGGATGAGCAGTTCTTC. The encoded protein is CASSSPGQDEQFF.

In this sample, this clonotype turned up a few times. The rearrangement joins TRBV3-1 to TRBJ2-1; 7 positions match TRBD1. The DNA end favors TRBJ2-7, so the J call may be wrong. The CDR3 contains 13 residues. Germline V gene sequence: CDR1 LGHDT, CDR2 YNNKEL (reference sequence). CDR3 residues: CASSPPDRNEQYF. In DNA form, the CDR3 reads TGTGCCAGCAGCCCGCCGGACAGGAACGAGCAGTACTTC.

This clonotype was detected a few times. This sequence joins TRBV4-3 and TRBJ1-2; weak D call: TRBD1 (6 bases). The CDR3 runs 17 residues. The V and J ends lost 0 bases and 2 bases respectively, with 16 bases between them. Germline V gene data show CDR1 as LGHNA and CDR2 as YSLEER. The CDR3 DNA follows: TGCGCCAGCAGCCAAGAAGTCTGGTCGGACAGCAACTATGGCTACACCTTC. It specifies CASSQEVWSDSNYGYTF.

The chain is built from TRBV5-1 and TRBJ1-2, with TRBD1 matching over 7 bases. Germline lookup yields CDR1 SGHRS and CDR2 YFSETQ. The CDR3 is 13 amino acids. The V segment lost 6 bases and the J segment 4 bases; nucleotides outside the gene matches: 6. CDR3 coding DNA: TGCGCCAGCAACTGGGCAGGGGGCTATGGCTACACCTTC. Translating it yields CASNWAGGYGYTF. Full variable domain (rest looked up from reference TRBV5-1 and TRBJ1-2): KAGVTQTPRYLIKTRGQQVTLSCSPISGHRSVSWYQQTPGQGLQFLFEYFSETQRNKGNFPGRFSGRQFSNSRSEMNVSTLELGDSALYLCASNWAGGYGYTFGSGTRLTVV.

V gene TRBV9 combines with J gene TRBJ2-5, with 7 nucleotides matching TRBD2. Germline V CDR1 and CDR2: SGDLS, YYNGEE. This CDR3 has 14 amino acids. V dropped 0 bases and J dropped 5; count of bases not matched to a gene: 4. CDR3 sequence: CASSVGEGPETQYF. The CDR3 DNA is TGTGCCAGCAGCGTAGGGGAGGGTCCCGAGACCCAGTACTTC.

V is TRBV3-1 and J is TRBJ1-2; maybe TRBD1 (6 bases). CDR3 length: 15 residues. Looked up from germline, CDR1 is LGHDT and CDR2 is YNNKEL (reference sequence). Trimming removed 0 bases from V and 6 bases from J, with 14 bases in between. This CDR3 is CASSQDRQVNDGYTF. The CDR3 DNA is TGTGCCAGCAGCCAAGATCGACAGGTGAACGATGGCTACACCTTC.